The T cell receptor beta chain under discussion was sequenced for a study of OX40 agonist ivuxolimab in advanced cancers. The overall study: Two patients with cutaneous melanoma and one with hepatocellular carcinoma, three in total, showed partial responses.

Assay used: immunoSEQ multiplex PCR; TCRdb lists only in-frame clones, some missing. The sample yields 15,000 to 20,000 clones, 80% to 90% seen once. The sample in question was CD4+ or CD8+ T cells sorted from blood, obtained in a trial of the OX40 agonist ivuxolimab. The receptor comes from an adult with an advanced solid tumor such as melanoma, head and neck, liver or kidney cancer.

The CDR3 DNA sequence: TGTGCCAGCAGCCCCATTGGAGGGGGGGACCGAGAGACCCAGTACTTC. Its translation: CASSPIGGGDRETQYF. This chain links TRBV11-2 with TRBJ2-5; possibly TRBD2 for D (7 bases). With 5 bases removed from V and 4 bases from J, the gap between germline ends came to 20 bases. The CDR3 is 16 residues long. From germline, CDR1 is SGHAT and CDR2 FQNNGV.